The T cell receptor (beta chain) described here comes from a study of T cells in Graves' hyperthyroidism and ophthalmopathy (dated by TCRdb to the late 2010s). General notes on the study: Peripheral blood was collected at initial diagnosis, before any treatment. Once sampling was done, hyperthyroidism patients were given methimazole at a starting dose of 30 mg daily, whereas ophthalmopathy patients were given high-dose intravenous methylprednisolone. TCR V-J signatures able to tell the groups apart were searched for in a discovery cohort of 95 or so patients, of whom over 40 had Graves' ophthalmopathy and more than 55 had stable Graves' hyperthyroidism. The 100 or so discovery patients were divided at random into training and test sets in a 7:3 ratio. The paper reports TCR Vbeta CDR3 sequencing of some 140 peripheral blood samples: under 45 ophthalmopathy, fewer than 80 hyperthyroidism and about 17 progressor patients. The study also compared thyroid tissue and blood T-cell repertoires from a handful of Graves' hyperthyroidism patients. Prospective prediction of ophthalmopathy was tested in an independent validation cohort of some 19 hyperthyroidism patients and 15 to 17 patients who later progressed to ophthalmopathy. Beyond this particular receptor, the publication reports: No statistical method was used to fix the sample size in advance, and group allocation was not hidden from the investigators. In validation, the model predicted progression to ophthalmopathy with approximately 71% sensitivity and 72.22% specificity, a median of around six months before onset. A model built on a 13 V-J signature distinguished ophthalmopathy from stable hyperthyroidism, reaching 85% to 90% sensitivity and 81.08% specificity in cross-validation and 80%/75% in testing. Most expanded thyroid clonotypes (frequency above 0.001) were also found in blood, which suggests that blood repertoires may mirror thyroid immune responses.

Hyperthyroidism patients were newly diagnosed, had a disease duration of under 2 months, and were aged 18 to 65 years. The study excluded patients with uncontrolled infections, other autoimmune diseases, pregnancy or lactation. Diagnoses relied on clinical symptoms, serum thyroxine and TRAb, thyroid ultrasound and orbital computed tomography. Blood from progressor patients was drawn when they were first diagnosed with hyperthyroidism, before any ophthalmopathy symptoms appeared. Ficoll-Paque density gradient centrifugation was used to isolate PBMCs from around 9.1 ml of fresh peripheral blood. Progressor patients were initially diagnosed with Graves' hyperthyroidism and developed ophthalmopathy during follow-up. Total RNA was extracted using Trizol reagent, and RNA quality was assessed on an Agilent 2100 Bioanalyzer. The TCR beta CDR3 regions were amplified from the RNA transcripts. The TCR CDR3 was subjected to a first round of RT-PCR using the HTBI primer set and the Qiagen OneStep RT-PCR kit. Libraries were constructed in a second round of multiplex PCR, after which size selection and purification were carried out. Libraries were sequenced paired-end with 100 bp reads on an Illumina HiSeq2000. The paper's data handling went like this. Raw data were processed with SOAPnuke, discarding reads with adapters, uncalled bases, mean Phred below 15, or no exact constant-primer or identifier match. COPE v1.2.5 was used to merge the high-quality paired reads, and each unique nucleotide sequence was defined as a clonotype. Clonotypes were aligned to IMGT TRBV, TRBD and TRBJ reference segments using MiTCR v1.1. The analysis was restricted to V-J combinations with a frequency above 0.0001, which together covered about 99% of the repertoires. A TCS score was defined as the ratio between F50 (clonal expansion) and ExV (chaos), using BLOSUM62-based TCRdist between CDR3 peptides within each V-J. Welch's t-statistics and random forest reduced around 510 V-J features to roughly 13, which were used in a naive Bayes classifier (R e1071). The public sequencing data were trimmed at Q25 with fastp and processed into clonotypes with MiXCR by TCRdb, which kept only in-frame beta chains. Merged by CDR3 protein, the rows form single entries marked with the most common genes and DNA. TCRdb, rather than the study authors, made the V and J calls. The sample table shows about 360,000 distinct CDR3 sequences, and about 15% are seen once. The top ten clones comprise 25% to 30% of the sample.

As regards this clonotype: The antigen this receptor binds is unknown. Per-base qualities were not stored, and no clone one base away is much larger.

CDR1 MGHRA and CDR2 YSYEKL are derived from the germline V gene. From the cysteine up to the phenylalanine, the CDR3 has a length of 12 residues. Of the read, only the CDR3 DNA is kept; its 36 bases are in frame from base 1. The V and J ends are trimmed by 0 bases and 9 bases, leaving 8 bases between them. The sequencing input was blood. This chain joins TRBV4-1 to TRBJ1-2, with the D gene too uncertain to name. The sequence derives from a woman between 18 and 30 years old with Graves' hyperthyroidism that later progressed to Graves' ophthalmopathy. The CDR3 region has the sequence CASSQDGQRYTF. The DNA sequence is TGCGCCAGCAGCCAAGATGGGCAGCGCTACACCTTC.